The 20 T cell receptor beta chains presented below share a single source sample, sequenced in a study of blood T cell repertoires in COVID-19. The method was immunoSEQ multiplex PCR; TCRdb's version includes in-frame clones alone and lacks a portion of them. This table holds hundreds of thousands of clones, around nine tenths found once. The sample was peripheral blood. These receptors were obtained from a man aged 60-69 years who had recovered from COVID-19.

V and J are TRBV5-3 and TRBJ2-5; D is unresolved. TRBV5-3 is assigned to the ORF class and has an uncertain function. This CDR3 contains 14 residues. Trimming removed 1 base at V and 7 bases at J, with 14 bases between. CDR3 residues: CARSLFSGDGTQYF. The CDR3 nucleotides are TGTGCCAGAAGCTTGTTCTCTGGAGACGGGACCCAGTACTTC.

CDR3 coding DNA: TGTGCCAGCAGCACCAGACAGGGGGAGGCGCGAGATACGCAGTATTTT. Translating gives CASSTRQGEARDTQYF. The chain is built from TRBV5-6 and TRBJ2-3; 9 bases fit TRBD1. Germline CDR1 is SGHDT and CDR2 is YYEEEE. The length of the CDR3 is 16 residues. V was pared by 4 bases and J by 5 bases, with 11 bases of the junction left unmatched.

Worth noting for this clone: An end of the junction differs from the germline gene, which may be a read error. The chain employs TRBV9 and TRBJ2-1; D remains unclear. The CDR3 consists of 15 residues. Germline values: CDR1 SGDLS, CDR2 YYNGEE. The CDR3 region is CASSVSVYSYNGQFF. The CDR3 bases are TGTGCCAGCAGCGTAAGCGTCTATTCCTACAATGGGCAGTTCTTC.

About this clone itself: At the DNA level, this CDR3 is encoded by other sequences in the same sample as well. V and J are TRBV28 and TRBJ1-5, with D perhaps matching TRBD1 (5 bases). The CDR3 totals 14 residues. Trimming stripped 4 bases from V and 1 base from J, with 8 bases between. Germline V CDR1 and CDR2: MDHEN, SYDVKM. Here the CDR3 DNA reads TGTGCCAGCAGTTCCGGGGGAAGCAATCAGCCCCAGCATTTT. As protein: CASSSGGSNQPQHF.

The gene calls are TRBV5-6 and TRBJ1-2, with 9 bases matching TRBD1. Germline V CDR1 and CDR2: SGHDT, YYEEEE. The CDR3 is 15 residues long. The trim removed 7 bases at V and 4 bases at J, leaving 11 bases unmatched. The CDR3 DNA follows: TGTGCCAGCCACCAGAGCGGGACAGGGACCTATGGCTACACCTTC. This gives the protein CASHQSGTGTYGYTF.

The V gene is TRBV5-4, the J gene TRBJ2-1, with TRBD1 identical over 7 bases. The junction had 8 bases not matched to a gene; V was cut back by 0 bases and J by 8 bases. The CDR3 length is 15 residues. Germline CDR1 and CDR2: SGHNT and YYREEE (reference sequence). CDR3 DNA: TGTGCCAGCAGCTTGGTCACAGGGGTCCCCCATGAGCAGTTCTTC. This encodes CASSLVTGVPHEQFF.

The rearrangement links TRBV19 to TRBJ1-1, with D perhaps matching TRBD1 (5 bases). The CDR3 has 13 amino acids. V was pared by 4 bases and J by 5 bases, with 11 bases between. The germline V gene has CDR1 LNHDA and CDR2 SQIVND (reference sequence). Here the CDR3 DNA reads TGTGCCAGTAGTAATCGGGGGAAAACTGAAGCTTTCTTT. Translated: CASSNRGKTEAFF.

The chain couples TRBV5-5 to TRBJ1-1; tentatively, D is TRBD1 (6 bases). The germline gives CDR1 SGHKS, CDR2 YYEKEE (reference sequence). V gave up 1 base and J gave up 1 base, with 14 bases separating them. This CDR3 contains 16 residues. As DNA, the CDR3 is TGTGCCAGCAGCTTGTTTGTCGGACAGCCGAACACTGAAGCTTTCTTT. Its translation is CASSLFVGQPNTEAFF.

The chain employs TRBV30 and TRBJ1-5; TRBD1 agrees at 9 bases. V was pared by 5 bases and J by 7 bases, with 9 bases of the junction left unmatched. This CDR3 has 14 residues. Germline V gene lookup returns CDR1 GTSNPN and CDR2 SVGIG (reference sequence). CDR3 DNA: TGTGCCTGGGCTGACAGGGGGATAGGACAGCCCCAGCATTTT. Amino acids: CAWADRGIGQPQHF.

This clone was counted ten times or more. The J gene is TRBJ2-5, the V gene TRBV10-2; TRBD1 aligns across 8 bases. This CDR3 has 15 amino acids. V was pared by 2 bases and J by 5 bases, with 7 bases of the junction left unmatched. The germline V gene has CDR1 WSHSY and CDR2 SAAADI. CDR3 loop: CASSELGQGWETQYF. As DNA, the CDR3 is TGCGCCAGCAGTGAGCTCGGACAGGGTTGGGAGACCCAGTACTTC.

This chain joins TRBV7-3 and TRBJ2-2, with TRBD1 matching over 12 bases. Per germline, CDR1 SGHTA and CDR2 FQGTGA. The CDR3 extends over 16 amino acids. V gave up 4 bases and J gave up 7 bases; unmatched junction bases: 7. CDR3 bases: TGTGCCAGCAGCTCCCGGGACAGGGGGCTCAACGGGGAGCTGTTTTTT. It is translated as CASSSRDRGLNGELFF.

The chain joins TRBV10-3 to TRBJ2-1; 12 nucleotides align to TRBD2. Germline V gene data show CDR1 as ENHRY and CDR2 as SYGVKD. There are 14 residues in the CDR3. The J segment lost 4 bases and the V segment lost 9 bases, leaving 4 bases of the junction unmatched. Written as DNA, the CDR3 is TGTGCCATTGCCGGGACTAGCGGGTACAATGAGCAGTTCTTC. It encodes CAIAGTSGYNEQFF.

The chain has TRBV2 and TRBJ2-1; TRBD1 matches 11 bases. Germline CDR1 SNHLY, CDR2 FYNNEI. The CDR3 is 14 residues long. J lost 9 bases, V lost 5 bases, and 6 bases had no gene match. CDR3 coding DNA: TGTGCCAGCAGTCCGGGGACAGGGGGAGGTGAGCAGTTCTTC. As protein: CASSPGTGGGEQFF. The entire variable domain, with the rest obtained from reference TRBV2 and TRBJ2-1, is as follows: EPEVTQTPSHQVTQMGQEVILRCVPISNHLYFYWYRQILGQKVEFLVSFYNNEISEKSEIFDDQFSVERPDGSNFTLKIRSTKLEDSAMYFCASSPGTGGGEQFFGPGTRLTVL.

This clone was recorded once. The DNA of the CDR3 is TGCGCCAGCAAAATGGGGGGCCAAGAGACCCAGTACTTC. Translating gives CASKMGGQETQYF. The J gene is TRBJ2-5, the V gene TRBV10-2, with a tentative D call TRBD2 (6 bases). This CDR3 is 13 amino acids long. The V and J ends lost 7 bases and 1 base respectively, with 10 bases between them. Germline CDR1 and CDR2: WSHSY and SAAADI.

A single count supports this clone. The V and J genes are TRBV3-1 (or the pseudogene TRBV3-2) and TRBJ2-7, with D perhaps TRBD2 (7 bases). The CDR3 has 15 amino acids. V lost 4 bases and J 4 bases, leaving 17 bases between the germline ends. The V gene's germline CDR1 is LGHDT and CDR2 YNNKEL (reference sequence). The CDR3 loop is CASSPRGGGSYEQYF. CDR3 DNA sequence: TGTGCCAGCAGCCCCCGGGGAGGGGGATCTTACGAGCAGTACTTC.

The rearrangement uses TRBV5-1 and TRBJ2-1; 9 bases are shared with TRBD1. J gave up 1 base and V 4 bases, and 6 bases lay outside the gene matches. Germline values: CDR1 SGHRS, CDR2 YFSETQ. The CDR3 is made up of 16 amino acids. The CDR3 spells CASSRGQGISYNEQFF. The CDR3 nucleotides are TGCGCCAGCAGCCGGGGACAGGGAATTTCCTACAATGAGCAGTTCTTC.

V and J are TRBV4-2 and TRBJ1-3, with D tentatively TRBD1 (6 bases). The CDR3 covers 15 residues. The germline CDR1 and CDR2 sequences are LGHNA and YNFKEQ. Trimming removed 1 base at V and 0 bases at J, with 7 bases between. Here the CDR3 reads CASSQVQGSGNTIYF. The CDR3 nucleotides are TGTGCCAGCAGCCAAGTACAGGGCTCTGGAAACACCATATATTTT.

V usage is TRBV5-1 and J usage is TRBJ2-1; TRBD2 aligns across 7 bases. There are 15 residues in the CDR3. The ends lost 4 bases at V and 2 bases at J; junction bases unmatched: 6. Germline values: CDR1 SGHRS, CDR2 YFSETQ. The CDR3 region has the DNA TGCGCCAGCAGCCTTGCGGGAGTTGCCTACAATGAGCAGTTCTTC. Its protein product is CASSLAGVAYNEQFF.

The rearrangement uses TRBV7-3 and TRBJ1-5, with D hard to call. The CDR3 is made up of 13 amino acids. Trimming took 6 bases from V and 4 from J, leaving 10 bases between them. Germline V gives CDR1 SGHTA, CDR2 FQGTGA. The CDR3 reads CASSSQSNQPQHF. CDR3 nucleotide sequence: TGTGCCAGCAGTTCCCAGTCTAATCAGCCCCAGCATTTT.

The chain recombines TRBV5-1 with TRBJ1-3; TRBD1 aligns across 9 bases. With 4 bases clipped from V and 4 bases from J, the junction kept 6 bases outside the gene matches. The germline gives CDR1 SGHRS, CDR2 YFSETQ. The CDR3 covers 15 residues. This chain's CDR3 is CASSGRTGEGNTIYF. CDR3 DNA: TGCGCCAGCAGCGGGCGGACAGGGGAAGGAAACACCATATATTTT.